The T cell receptor (beta chain) under discussion was sequenced for a study of T cells in Graves' hyperthyroidism and ophthalmopathy. Study-wide results and caveats: Peripheral blood also featured most of the thyroid clonotypes expanded above 0.001. Model predictions of ophthalmopathy came a median about 6.3 months before onset.

What was amplified from RNA transcripts were TCR beta CDR3 regions. Using the HTBI primer set, a first-round RT-PCR was run on the TCR CDR3. TCRdb itself ran the multiplex PCR reads through MiXCR, one entry per CDR3 protein. Counted here are approximately 530,000 distinct CDR3 sequences, 15% to 20% occurring once; the ten biggest clones make up less than 55%. The CDR3 contains 20 residues. Trimming shortened V by 0 bases and J by 5 bases, and 29 bases separated the two germline ends. Germline V gene data show CDR1 as SGDLS and CDR2 as YYNGEE. Note on this clonotype: As yet, its antigen is unknown.

Each person with ophthalmopathy scored at least 3 on the Clinical Activity Score, reached NOSPECS grade 4 or higher, and had been ill under 3 months. Uncontrolled infection, other autoimmune disease, pregnancy or lactation disqualified patients from enrolment. Input material: blood. The V and J genes are TRBV9 and TRBJ2-5; a weak D match, TRBD2 (5 bases). The sequence derives from a man in his forties or fifties with Graves' ophthalmopathy. CDR3 sequence reads: CASSVAPREAEHPNSETQYF. CDR3 coding DNA: TGTGCCAGCAGCGTAGCCCCACGGGAAGCGGAACACCCCAACAGCGAGACCCAGTACTTC.